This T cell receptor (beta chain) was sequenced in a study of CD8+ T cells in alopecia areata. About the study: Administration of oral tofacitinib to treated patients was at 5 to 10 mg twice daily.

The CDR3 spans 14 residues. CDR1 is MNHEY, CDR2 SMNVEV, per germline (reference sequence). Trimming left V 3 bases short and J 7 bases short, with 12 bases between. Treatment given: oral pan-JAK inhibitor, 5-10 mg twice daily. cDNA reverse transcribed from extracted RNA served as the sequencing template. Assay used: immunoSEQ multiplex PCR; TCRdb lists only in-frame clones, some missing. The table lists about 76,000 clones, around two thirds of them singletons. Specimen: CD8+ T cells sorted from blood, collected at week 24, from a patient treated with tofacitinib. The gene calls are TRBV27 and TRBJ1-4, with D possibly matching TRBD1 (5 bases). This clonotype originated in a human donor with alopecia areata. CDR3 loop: CASSLGVMAEKLFF. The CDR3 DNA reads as TGTGCCAGCAGTTTGGGGGTCATGGCTGAAAAACTGTTTTTT.